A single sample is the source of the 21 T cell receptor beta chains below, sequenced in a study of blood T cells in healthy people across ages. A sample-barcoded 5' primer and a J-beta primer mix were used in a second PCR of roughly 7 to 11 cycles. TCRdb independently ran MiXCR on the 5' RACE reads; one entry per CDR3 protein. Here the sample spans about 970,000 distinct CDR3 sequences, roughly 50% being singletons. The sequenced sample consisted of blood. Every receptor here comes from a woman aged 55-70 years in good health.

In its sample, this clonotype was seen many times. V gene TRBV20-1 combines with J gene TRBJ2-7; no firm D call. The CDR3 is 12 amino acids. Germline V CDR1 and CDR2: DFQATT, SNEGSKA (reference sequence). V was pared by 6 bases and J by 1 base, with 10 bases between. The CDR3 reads CSATGPSYEQYF. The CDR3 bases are TGCAGTGCCACCGGACCGTCCTACGAGCAGTACTTC.

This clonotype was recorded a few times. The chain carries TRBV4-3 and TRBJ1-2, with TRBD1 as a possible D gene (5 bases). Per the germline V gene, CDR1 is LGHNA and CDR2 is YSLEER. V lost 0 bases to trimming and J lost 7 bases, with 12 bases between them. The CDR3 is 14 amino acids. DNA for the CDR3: TGCGCCAGCAGCCAAGATTGGGACTTATTTGGCTACACCTTC. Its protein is CASSQDWDLFGYTF.

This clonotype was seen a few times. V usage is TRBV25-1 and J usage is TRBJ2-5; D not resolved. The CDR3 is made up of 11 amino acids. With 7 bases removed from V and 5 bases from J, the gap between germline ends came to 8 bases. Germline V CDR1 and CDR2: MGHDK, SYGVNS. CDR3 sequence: CASIYEETQYF. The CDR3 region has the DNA TGTGCCAGCATCTACGAGGAGACCCAGTACTTC.

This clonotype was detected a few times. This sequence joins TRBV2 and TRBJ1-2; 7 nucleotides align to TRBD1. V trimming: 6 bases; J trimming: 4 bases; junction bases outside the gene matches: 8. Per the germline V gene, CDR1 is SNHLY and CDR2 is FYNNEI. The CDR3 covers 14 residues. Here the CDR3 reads CASSPGDSFYGYTF. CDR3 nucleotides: TGTGCCAGCAGCCCAGGGGACAGCTTCTATGGCTACACCTTC.

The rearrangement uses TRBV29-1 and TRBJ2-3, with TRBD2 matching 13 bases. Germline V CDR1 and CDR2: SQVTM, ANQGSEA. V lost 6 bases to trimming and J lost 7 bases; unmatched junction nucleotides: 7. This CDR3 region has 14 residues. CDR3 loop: CSVDRTSGRNTQYF. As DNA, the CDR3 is TGCAGCGTCGACCGGACTAGCGGGAGAAATACGCAGTATTTT.

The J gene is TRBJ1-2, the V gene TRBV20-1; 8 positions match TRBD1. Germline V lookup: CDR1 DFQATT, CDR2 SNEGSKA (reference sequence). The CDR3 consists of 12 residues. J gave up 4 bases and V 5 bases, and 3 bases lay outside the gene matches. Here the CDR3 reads CSADRGAYGYTF. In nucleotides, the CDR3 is TGCAGTGCTGACAGGGGCGCCTATGGCTACACCTTC.

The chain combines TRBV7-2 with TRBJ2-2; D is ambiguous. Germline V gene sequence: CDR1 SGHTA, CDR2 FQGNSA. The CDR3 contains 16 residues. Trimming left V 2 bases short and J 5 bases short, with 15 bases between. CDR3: CASSLIGSTRTGELFF. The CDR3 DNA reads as TGTGCCAGCAGCTTAATTGGGTCGACCCGAACCGGGGAGCTGTTTTTT.

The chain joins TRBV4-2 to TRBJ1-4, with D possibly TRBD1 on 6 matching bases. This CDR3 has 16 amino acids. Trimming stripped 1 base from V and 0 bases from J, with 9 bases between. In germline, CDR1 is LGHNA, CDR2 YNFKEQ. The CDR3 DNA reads TGTGCCAGCAGCCAAGCCTGGACAGCAACTAATGAAAAACTGTTTTTT. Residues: CASSQAWTATNEKLFF.

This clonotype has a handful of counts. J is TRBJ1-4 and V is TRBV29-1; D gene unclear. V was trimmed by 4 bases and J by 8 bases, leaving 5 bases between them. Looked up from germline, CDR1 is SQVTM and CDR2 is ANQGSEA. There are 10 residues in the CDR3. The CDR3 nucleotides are TGCAGCGTTGCTGGGGAAAAACTGTTTTTT. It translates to CSVAGEKLFF.

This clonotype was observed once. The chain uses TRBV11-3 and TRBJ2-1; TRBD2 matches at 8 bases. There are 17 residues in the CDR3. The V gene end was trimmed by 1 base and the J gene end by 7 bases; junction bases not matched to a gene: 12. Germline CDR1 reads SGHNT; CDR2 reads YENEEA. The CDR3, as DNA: TGTGCCAGCAGCTTAGGAACAGGACTAGCCTACCTAAATGAGCAGTTCTTC. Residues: CASSLGTGLAYLNEQFF.

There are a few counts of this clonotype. Here the CDR3 DNA reads TGTGCCTGCGGACTAGCGGGAGGATCTAACATTCAGTACTTC. It yields the protein CACGLAGGSNIQYF. This chain connects TRBV6-2 or TRBV6-3 to TRBJ2-4; TRBD2 agrees at 14 bases. Germline CDR1 and CDR2: MNHEY and SVGEGT. The CDR3 runs 14 residues. Trimming cost V 11 bases and J 7 bases; bases outside gene matches: 7.

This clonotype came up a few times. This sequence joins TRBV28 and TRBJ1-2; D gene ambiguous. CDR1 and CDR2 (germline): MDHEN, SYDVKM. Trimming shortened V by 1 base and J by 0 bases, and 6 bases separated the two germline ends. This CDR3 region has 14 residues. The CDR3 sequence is CASSLSPTNYGYTF. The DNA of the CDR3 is TGTGCCAGCAGTTTATCACCTACTAACTATGGCTACACCTTC.

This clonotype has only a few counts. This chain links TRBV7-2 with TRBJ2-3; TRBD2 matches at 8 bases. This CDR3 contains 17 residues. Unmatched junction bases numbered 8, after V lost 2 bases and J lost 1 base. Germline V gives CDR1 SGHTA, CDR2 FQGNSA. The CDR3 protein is CASSLLSGRWGTDTQYF. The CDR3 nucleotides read TGTGCCAGCAGCTTATTAAGCGGGAGATGGGGCACAGATACGCAGTATTTT.

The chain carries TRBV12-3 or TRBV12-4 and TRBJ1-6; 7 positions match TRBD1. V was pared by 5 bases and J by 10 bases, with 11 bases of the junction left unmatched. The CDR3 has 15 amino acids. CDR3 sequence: CASSQLGQQDSPLHF. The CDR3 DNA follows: TGTGCCAGCAGTCAACTGGGACAGCAGGACTCACCCCTCCACTTT.

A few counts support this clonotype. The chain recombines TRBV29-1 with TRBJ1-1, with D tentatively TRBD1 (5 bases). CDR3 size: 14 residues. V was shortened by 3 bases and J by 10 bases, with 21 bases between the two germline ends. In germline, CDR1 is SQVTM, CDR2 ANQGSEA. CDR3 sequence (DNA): TGCAGCGTTGATGTGGGCGGGACTCGGGGAATAGCTTTCTTT. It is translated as CSVDVGGTRGIAFF.

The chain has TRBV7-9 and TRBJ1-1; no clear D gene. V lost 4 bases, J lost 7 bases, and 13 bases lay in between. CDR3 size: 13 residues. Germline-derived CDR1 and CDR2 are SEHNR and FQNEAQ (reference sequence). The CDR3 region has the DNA TGTGCCAGCAGCTCTGAGGGTTACGGTGAAGCTTTCTTT. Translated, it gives CASSSEGYGEAFF.

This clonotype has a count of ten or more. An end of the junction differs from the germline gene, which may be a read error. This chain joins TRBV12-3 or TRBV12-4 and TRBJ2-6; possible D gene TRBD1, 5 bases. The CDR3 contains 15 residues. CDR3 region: CASSPRVSGANVLTF. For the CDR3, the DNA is TGCGCCAGCAGCCCCAGGGTTTCTGGGGCCAACGTCCTGACTTTC.

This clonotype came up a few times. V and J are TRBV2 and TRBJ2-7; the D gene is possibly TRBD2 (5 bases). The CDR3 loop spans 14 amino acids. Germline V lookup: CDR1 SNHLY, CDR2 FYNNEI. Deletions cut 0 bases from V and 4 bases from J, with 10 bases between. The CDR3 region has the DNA TGTGCCAGCAGTGAAGCGCTTCGGGGATACGAGCAGTACTTC. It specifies CASSEALRGYEQYF. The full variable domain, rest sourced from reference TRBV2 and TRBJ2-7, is EPEVTQTPSHQVTQMGQEVILRCVPISNHLYFYWYRQILGQKVEFLVSFYNNEISEKSEIFDDQFSVERPDGSNFTLKIRSTKLEDSAMYFCASSEALRGYEQYFGPGTRLTVT.

The CDR3 is CSANSGYYNEQFF. The CDR3 bases are TGCAGTGCTAATTCGGGATACTACAATGAGCAGTTCTTC. The chain combines TRBV20-1 with TRBJ2-1; possibly TRBD2 for D (5 bases). CDR1 and CDR2 from the germline V gene are DFQATT and SNEGSKA (reference sequence). Trimming pared 4 bases from V and 3 bases from J, leaving 10 bases between. The CDR3 sequence is 13 residues long.

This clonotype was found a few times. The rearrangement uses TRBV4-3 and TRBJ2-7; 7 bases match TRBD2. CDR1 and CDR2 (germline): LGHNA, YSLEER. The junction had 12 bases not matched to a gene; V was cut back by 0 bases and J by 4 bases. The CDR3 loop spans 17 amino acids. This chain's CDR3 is CASSQEMSGTGGYEQYF. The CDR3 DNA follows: TGCGCCAGCAGCCAAGAGATGAGCGGGACGGGAGGATACGAGCAGTACTTC.

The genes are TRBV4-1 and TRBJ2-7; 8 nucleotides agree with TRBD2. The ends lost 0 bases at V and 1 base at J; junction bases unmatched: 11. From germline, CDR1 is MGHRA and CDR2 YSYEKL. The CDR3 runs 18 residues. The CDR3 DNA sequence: TGCGCCAGCAGCCAAGACGGGGGGGGTCGGGGGACATCCTACGAGCAGTACTTC. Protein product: CASSQDGGGRGTSYEQYF.